This T cell receptor (beta chain) was sequenced during a study of cytomegalovirus exposure and HLA in healthy donors. Study-wide findings and caveats: Most TCR beta V segments were productive about 87% or about 30% of the time in an earlier analysis.

Both 60 Vbeta primers and 13 Jbeta primers went into the PCR. Using immunoSEQ multiplex PCR, the repertoire was profiled, and TCRdb retains in-frame clones only, with some absent. The sample lists 150,000 or so clones; 80% to 90% were seen once. CDR1 and CDR2 (germline): SGHRS, YFSETQ. Trimming removed 0 bases at V and 4 bases at J, with 5 bases between. The CDR3 totals 14 residues. Turning to this clone: Antigen: not known.

All donors participated as healthy donors of bone marrow. This clonotype was obtained from a young woman in good health and CMV-seronegative. The sample taken for sequencing was PBMCs. V is TRBV5-1 and J is TRBJ2-6; D not certain. The chain's CDR3 is CASSLASGANVLTF. The CDR3 nucleotides read TGCGCCAGCAGCTTGGCCTCCGGGGCCAACGTCCTGACTTTC.